Sequencing of this TCR beta chain was carried out in a study of blood T cell repertoires in COVID-19. Study summary: The analysed material was cDNA or gDNA that came from T cells, B-cell-depleted T cells, or PBMCs.

The V end lost 6 bases, the J end lost 13 bases, and 24 bases lay between the germline ends. CDR3 length: 14 amino acids. The germline CDR1 and CDR2 sequences are MNHEY and SVGAGI. Original handling: Cell counts per sample came from amplifying reference gene primers. Generated by immunoSEQ multiplex PCR, the TCRdb table keeps only in-frame clones and is missing some. That table gives V, J and clone size, and the DNA gave D and trimming. The repertoire holds 200,000 to 250,000 clones, with around 88% as singletons. Sequenced material: peripheral blood. The chain couples TRBV6-5 to TRBJ2-5, with D perhaps TRBD2 (5 bases). This sequence originates from a man aged 18 to 29 with active or convalescent COVID-19. CDR3 amino acids: CASRLGVRKRPMYF. CDR3 coding DNA: TGTGCCAGCAGGTTGGGAGTACGAAAGAGACCCATGTACTTC.